A single sample gave rise to the 12 T cell receptor beta chains below, sequenced in a study of shared clonotypes between healthy human individuals. Here immunoSEQ multiplex PCR was the method, and the copy in TCRdb shows in-frame clones only, minus some. The sample lists 2 million to 3 million clones, under 95% occurring once. Sequencing was carried out using naive CD4+ T cells from PBMCs. The sample's subset: CD45RA+ positively selected. The receptors here all came from a man between 18 and 35 years old in good health. Some clones in this sample may be carry-over from other donors' samples.

The chain couples TRBV29-1 to TRBJ2-1; 8 nucleotides align to TRBD2. Germline V gene data show CDR1 as SQVTM and CDR2 as ANQGSEA. The length of the CDR3 is 14 residues. V lost 1 base to trimming and J lost 4 bases; unmatched junction nucleotides: 3. The CDR3 DNA sequence: TGCAGCGTTGAAGGTACTAGCGGATACAATGAGCAGTTCTTC. This codes for CSVEGTSGYNEQFF.

This sequence joins TRBV5-6 and TRBJ1-3; the match to TRBD1 covers 8 bases. Germline V gene sequence: CDR1 SGHDT, CDR2 YYEEEE. This CDR3 has 19 residues. V trimming: 4 bases; J trimming: 0 bases; junction bases outside the gene matches: 15. CDR3 DNA sequence: TGTGCCAGCAGCCCCCTTGGCCGGGACAGGCCCAGCTCTGGAAACACCATATATTTT. Translating gives CASSPLGRDRPSSGNTIYF.

This chain uses TRBV11-3 with TRBJ1-3; D ambiguous. V was clipped by 8 bases and J by 0 bases, with 14 bases between them. Germline V lookup: CDR1 SGHNT, CDR2 YENEEA. The CDR3 is 15 amino acids. CDR3 in DNA: TGTGCCAGCTCCTTGGGCAGTACCTCTGGAAACACCATATATTTT. Its protein is CASSLGSTSGNTIYF.

Concerning this clone: This sample includes further DNA sequences coding for the same CDR3. The gene calls are TRBV7-3 and TRBJ1-2, with 9 bases identical to TRBD1. CDR3 length: 13 amino acids. V dropped 5 bases and J dropped 4; count of bases not matched to a gene: 2. Germline V CDR1 and CDR2: SGHTA, FQGTGA. Here the CDR3 reads CASSQGQGYGYTF. The CDR3, as DNA: TGTGCCAGCAGCCAGGGACAGGGCTATGGCTACACCTTC.

This clone was found once. The CDR3: CASSLGSNRGEKLFF. DNA of the CDR3: TGTGCCAGCAGCTTAGGGAGCAACCGTGGTGAAAAACTGTTTTTT. The V call is TRBV11-2, the J call TRBJ1-4; no reliable D call. Trimming cost V 1 base and J 7 bases, with 13 bases left between them. The CDR3 is 15 residues long. Looked up from germline, CDR1 is SGHAT and CDR2 is FQNNGV.

This sequence joins TRBV15 and TRBJ1-1; 7 bases map to TRBD1. CDR3 size: 14 residues. V shed 5 bases and J 1 base; nucleotides not matched to a gene: 4. CDR1 and CDR2 from the germline V gene are LNHNV and YYDKDF (reference sequence). The CDR3 DNA reads as TGTGCCACCAGCGATAGACAGGGGAACACTGAAGCTTTCTTT. Protein sequence: CATSDRQGNTEAFF. Based on the CDR3 plus reference TRBV15 and TRBJ1-1, the full variable domain is DAMVIQNPRYQVTQFGKPVTLSCSQTLNHNVMYWYQQKSSQAPKLLFHYYDKDFNNEADTPDNFQSRRPNTSFCFLDIRSPGLGDTAMYLCATSDRQGNTEAFFGQGTRLTVV.

The chain's CDR3 is CASSYVTGGGTEAFF. CDR3 DNA: TGTGCCAGCAGTTACGTGACGGGGGGAGGGACTGAAGCTTTCTTT. The chain carries TRBV6-6 and TRBJ1-1, with D possibly being TRBD1 (5 bases). V was clipped by 2 bases and J by 5 bases, with 15 bases between them. This CDR3 comprises 15 residues. CDR1 MNHNY and CDR2 SVGAGI come from the germline V gene (reference sequence).

The chain is built from TRBV7-3 and TRBJ1-6; 7 bases fit TRBD1. Germline lookup yields CDR1 SGHTA and CDR2 FQGTGA. The CDR3 contains 15 residues. Trimming at V came to 0 bases and at J to 7 bases, leaving 3 bases not matched to a gene. The CDR3 sequence is CASSLTGTANSPLHF. The CDR3 DNA reads TGTGCCAGCAGCTTAACCGGGACAGCGAATTCACCCCTCCACTTT. Using reference TRBV7-3 and TRBJ1-6 for the parts outside the CDR3, the full variable domain is GAGVSQTPSNKVTEKGKYVELRCDPISGHTALYWYRQSLGQGPEFLIYFQGTGAADDSGLPNDRFFAVRPEGSVSTLKIQRTERGDSAVYLCASSLTGTANSPLHFGNGTRLTVT.

A few counts support this clone. Additional DNA sequences in this sample encode the identical CDR3. The chain employs TRBV7-2 and TRBJ2-7; D is uncertain. The CDR3 has 11 amino acids. Germline V lookup: CDR1 SGHTA, CDR2 FQGNSA. V gave up 5 bases and J gave up 0 bases, with 2 bases separating them. In nucleotides, the CDR3 is TGTGCCAGCAGCCTCTCCTACGAGCAGTACTTC. Residues: CASSLSYEQYF.

CDR3 DNA: TGTGCCATCCACCGACAGGGGGGCGGCTACGAGCAGTACTTC. Translating it yields CAIHRQGGGYEQYF. The V gene is TRBV28, the J gene TRBJ2-7; 9 bases agree with TRBD1. Germline V gives CDR1 MDHEN, CDR2 SYDVKM. The CDR3 has 14 amino acids. Losses at the gene ends were 10 bases for V and 3 bases for J; bases not matched to a gene: 10.

The chain combines TRBV7-8 with TRBJ1-2; a possible D gene is TRBD1 (6 bases). The CDR3 spans 15 residues. CDR1 SGHVS and CDR2 FQNEAQ come from the germline V gene. The V and J ends lost 5 bases and 3 bases respectively, with 16 bases between them. The CDR3 loop reads CASSPSVSGDYGYTF. CDR3 in DNA: TGTGCCAGCAGCCCTAGCGTATCAGGGGACTATGGCTACACCTTC.

The rearrangement joins TRBV27 to TRBJ2-7, with 9 bases that match TRBD2. With 7 bases clipped from V and 3 bases from J, the junction kept 7 bases outside the gene matches. Germline-derived CDR1 and CDR2 are MNHEY and SMNVEV (reference sequence). The CDR3 spans 14 residues. The CDR3 loop reads CASTWGGRVYEQYF. The CDR3 nucleotides are TGTGCCAGCACCTGGGGCGGGAGGGTCTACGAGCAGTACTTC.